A selection of T cell receptor beta chains follows, all from one sample in a study of graft-versus-host responses after intestinal transplantation. Measured with immunoSEQ multiplex PCR; TCRdb has only the in-frame clones, and not every one. The sample carries about 120,000 clones, around 94% recorded once. No antigens are known for them. The sequenced sample was unstimulated CD4+ T cells sorted from spleen or lymph node cells, obtained before transplant. The receptors derive from a human donor who was the organ donor for an intestinal transplant. The CDR3 runs from the conserved cysteine through the conserved F or W. D genes are given only for firm matches. Some rows have no size entry. The others give once, few or many, or a class for an expanded clone.

J,size,D,V,CDR3,DNA
TRBJ2-7,once,TRBD2,TRBV7-6,CASSPTSGREPVQYF,TGTGCCAGCAGCCCAACTAGCGGGAGGGAGCCAGTGCAGTACTTC
TRBJ2-5,.,.,TRBV19,CASSIRPTRGQETQYF,TGTGCCAGTAGTATTCGTCCGACTAGGGGACAAGAGACCCAGTACTTC
TRBJ1-1,.,TRBD1,TRBV27,CASSRDLQQGLRNTEAFF,TGTGCCAGCAGTCGTGACCTACAACAGGGGCTTAGAAACACTGAAGCTTTCTTT
TRBJ2-3,once,TRBD2,TRBV7-2,CASSSGLAGISTDTQYF,TGTGCCAGCAGCTCCGGACTAGCGGGTATCAGCACAGATACGCAGTATTTT
TRBJ1-2,.,.,TRBV14,CASSQVAGSYGYTF,TGTGCCAGCAGCCAAGTGGCAGGGAGCTATGGCTACACCTTC
TRBJ2-1,.,TRBD1,TRBV5-1,CASSLVGTVYNEQFF,TGCGCCAGCAGCTTGGTAGGGACAGTGTACAATGAGCAGTTCTTC
TRBJ2-1,.,TRBD2,TRBV5-1,CASSLAGLAVNEQFF,TGCGCCAGCAGCTTGGCGGGACTAGCGGTCAATGAGCAGTTCTTC
TRBJ1-2,few,.,TRBV5-1,CASTLRGGYTF,TGCGCCAGCACACTAAGGGGGGGCTACACCTTC
TRBJ2-1,.,.,TRBV6-5,CASSYYRDNEQFF,TGTGCCAGCAGTTACTATAGGGACAATGAGCAGTTCTTC
TRBJ1-1,.,TRBD1,TRBV2,CASSDDRGHTEAFF,TGTGCCAGCAGTGACGACAGGGGGCATACTGAAGCTTTCTTT
TRBJ2-5,.,TRBD2,TRBV4-2,CASSQGLAYQETQYF,TGTGCCAGCAGCCAAGGACTAGCGTACCAAGAGACCCAGTACTTC
TRBJ2-7,.,.,TRBV9,CASSVGPRVYEQYF,TGTGCCAGCAGCGTAGGGCCGAGAGTCTACGAGCAGTACTTC
TRBJ2-7,.,.,TRBV14,CASSQDVPGAVSYEQYF,TGTGCCAGCAGCCAAGATGTTCCGGGGGCGGTTTCCTACGAGCAGTACTTC
TRBJ2-1,once,TRBD2,TRBV28,CASSLRREGGLSEQFF,TGTGCCAGCAGTTTGCGGCGGGAGGGAGGCCTCAGTGAGCAGTTCTTC
TRBJ1-2,.,.,TRBV29-1,CSVGQPDSGYTF,TGCAGCGTCGGACAGCCAGATAGTGGCTACACCTTC
TRBJ2-5,.,.,TRBV6-1,CASSGLQETQYF,TGTGCCAGCAGTGGTCTCCAAGAGACCCAGTACTTC
TRBJ2-3,.,TRBD2,TRBV10-1,CASSGGYERGLAVGDTQYF,TGCGCCAGCAGTGGAGGATACGAGCGGGGACTAGCGGTTGGGGATACGCAGTATTTT